The following is a TCR beta chain sequence with its context. What it binds is not known. Between the trimmed V and J ends, which lost 1 base and 3 bases, there was a span of 15 bases. The CDR3 loop spans 16 amino acids. Germline V gives CDR1 SGHRS, CDR2 YFSETQ. This sample stems from a study of Ad26.COV2.S vaccination and SARS-CoV-2 variants. Study-level information: In the COV1001 trial, the donor was in the Ad26.COV2.S arm.

TCRdb's copy holds only in-frame clones and misses some; the assay was immunoSEQ multiplex PCR. The data contain approximately 410,000 clones, around nine tenths of them singletons. Study findings and constraints: People who got the vaccine or the placebo had similar non-spike TCR breadth.

Treatment noted: roughly 19 received Ad26.COV2.S at low or high dose, single or two shots; 5 received placebo; per-sample allocation not given. Day 63 after the first vaccine or placebo injection was the time point for sampling. The chain joins TRBV5-1 to TRBJ2-3; the D gene could be TRBD1 or TRBD2 (5 bases each). This sequence was found in a person aged 18-65 years who received the Ad26.COV2.S COVID-19 vaccine or a placebo. The specimen comprised peripheral blood, sampled in a trial of Ad26.COV2.S vaccine versus placebo. The CDR3 here is CASSLFGDRGTDTQYF. As DNA, the CDR3 is TGCGCCAGCAGCTTGTTTGGCGACAGAGGGACAGATACGCAGTATTTT.